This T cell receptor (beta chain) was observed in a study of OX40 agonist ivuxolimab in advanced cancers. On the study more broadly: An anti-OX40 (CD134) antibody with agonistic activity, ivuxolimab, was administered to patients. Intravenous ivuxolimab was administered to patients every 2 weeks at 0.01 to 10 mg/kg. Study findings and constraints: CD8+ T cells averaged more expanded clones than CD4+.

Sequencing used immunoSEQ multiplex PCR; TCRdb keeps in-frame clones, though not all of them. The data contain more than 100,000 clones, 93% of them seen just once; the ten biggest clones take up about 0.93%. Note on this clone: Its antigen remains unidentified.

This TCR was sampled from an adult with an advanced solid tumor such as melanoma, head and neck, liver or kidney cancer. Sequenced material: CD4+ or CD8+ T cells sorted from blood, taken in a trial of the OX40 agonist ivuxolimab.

CDR3 nucleotides: TGTGCCAGCAGTCAGGTCGGGTGGTATGAGTCCGGGGAGCTGTTTTTT. It yields the protein CASSQVGWYESGELFF. J is TRBJ2-2 and V is TRBV11-3; D call uncertain. Germline V CDR1 and CDR2: SGHNT, YENEEA. The ends were cut back, 6 bases at V and 6 bases at J, with 20 bases in the middle. The CDR3 has 16 amino acids.